This T cell receptor (beta chain) was identified during a study of CD8 T cells in Susac syndrome. Trimming stripped 0 bases from V and 0 bases from J, with 19 bases between. Looked up from germline, CDR1 is SGDLS and CDR2 is YYNGEE. This CDR3 has 20 residues. After extraction with the RNeasy kit, about 0.45 to 1 ug of the RNA was reverse transcribed using random hexamers. An immunoSEQ multiplex PCR generated amplified TCR beta CDR3 products spanning 54 Vbeta and 13 Jbeta. TCRdb used MiXCR to reprocess the immunoSEQ multiplex PCR reads, holding one entry per CDR3 protein. The sample records about 25,000 distinct CDR3 sequences, around 95% being singletons.

The rearrangement uses TRBV9 and TRBJ2-6; D is possibly TRBD2 (6 bases). The sequence derives from a human donor in good health. The sequenced sample consisted of CD8+ T cells from PBMCs. CDR3 amino acids: CASSVELMGGRGSGANVLTF. The CDR3, as DNA: TGTGCCAGCAGCGTAGAATTAATGGGAGGTAGGGGCTCTGGGGCCAACGTCCTGACTTTC.